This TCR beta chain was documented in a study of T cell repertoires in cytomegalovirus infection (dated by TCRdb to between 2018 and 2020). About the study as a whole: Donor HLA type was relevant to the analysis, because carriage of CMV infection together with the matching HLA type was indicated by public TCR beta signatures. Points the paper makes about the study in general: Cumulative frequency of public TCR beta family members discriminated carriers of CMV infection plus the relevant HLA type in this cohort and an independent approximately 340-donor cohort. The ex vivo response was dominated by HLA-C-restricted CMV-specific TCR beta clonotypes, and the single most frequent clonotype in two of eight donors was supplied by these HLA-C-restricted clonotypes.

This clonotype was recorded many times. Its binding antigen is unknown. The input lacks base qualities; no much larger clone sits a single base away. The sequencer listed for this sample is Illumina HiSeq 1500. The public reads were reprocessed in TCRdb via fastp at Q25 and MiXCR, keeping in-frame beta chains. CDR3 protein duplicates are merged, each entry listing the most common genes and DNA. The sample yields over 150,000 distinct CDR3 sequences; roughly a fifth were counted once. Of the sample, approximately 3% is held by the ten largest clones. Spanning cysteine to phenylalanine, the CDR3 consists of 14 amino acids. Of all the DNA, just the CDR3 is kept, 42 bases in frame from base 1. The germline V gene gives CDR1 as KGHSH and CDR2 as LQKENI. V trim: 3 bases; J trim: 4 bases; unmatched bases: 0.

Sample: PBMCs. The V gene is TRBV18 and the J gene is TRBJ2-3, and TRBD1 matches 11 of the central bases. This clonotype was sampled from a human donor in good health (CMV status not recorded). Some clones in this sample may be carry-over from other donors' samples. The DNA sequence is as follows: TGTGCCAGCTCACCGGGACAGGGGGCAGATACGCAGTATTTT. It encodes CASSPGQGADTQYF.